Following are 32 T cell receptor beta chains from one sample sequenced in a study of T cells in Graves' hyperthyroidism and ophthalmopathy. RNA transcripts served as the template for amplifying TCR beta CDR3 regions. HTBI primers were used for first-round RT-PCR of the TCR CDR3. MiXCR, run by TCRdb on the multiplex PCR reads, gives a single entry per CDR3 protein. The data show about 520,000 distinct CDR3 sequences, around a quarter seen once. The specimen sequenced was blood. The receptor source for this set is a woman aged 25 to 39 with Graves' ophthalmopathy.

This clonotype was counted only a few times. With a much larger clone just one base away, this may be a read error. V gene TRBV25-1 combines with J gene TRBJ1-1; D is unresolved. Germline loops: CDR1 MGHDK, CDR2 SYGVNS. The CDR3 runs to 14 residues. The CDR3 nucleotides are TGTTCCAGCAGAAGAGACGTTGCCAACACTGAAGCTTTCTTT. Translation: CSSRRDVANTEAFF.

This clonotype was found a few times. This chain links TRBV19 with TRBJ2-2, with a tentative D call TRBD2 (6 bases). V was cut by 3 bases and J by 3 bases, with 11 bases left in between. Looked up from germline, CDR1 is LNHDA and CDR2 is SQIVND (reference sequence). The CDR3 loop spans 15 amino acids. CDR3 in amino acids: CASSMVGEDTGELFF. The CDR3, as DNA: TGTGCCAGTAGTATGGTGGGGGAGGACACCGGGGAGCTGTTTTTT.

This clonotype came up many times. The chain uses TRBV20-1 and TRBJ1-6; maybe TRBD1 (5 bases). CDR1 DFQATT and CDR2 SNEGSKA come from the germline V gene (reference sequence). The CDR3 length is 13 residues. Trimming stripped 6 bases from V and 8 bases from J, with 14 bases between. The DNA of the CDR3 is TGCAGTGCCAGGAATGAGGGGTATTCACCCCTCCACTTT. Protein product: CSARNEGYSPLHF.

This clonotype was counted a few times. The chain recombines TRBV29-1 with TRBJ2-2; 9 bases are shared with TRBD2. V was clipped by 5 bases and J by 0 bases; unmatched bases: 4. Germline V gives CDR1 SQVTM, CDR2 ANQGSEA. This CDR3 spans 15 amino acids. This CDR3 is CSVTIAGANTGELFF. The CDR3 nucleotides read TGCAGCGTTACCATAGCGGGGGCGAACACCGGGGAGCTGTTTTTT.

This clonotype has at least ten counts. The CDR3 region is CASSPQREIVGYTF. CDR3 in DNA: TGTGCCAGCAGCCCTCAACGCGAAATAGTGGGCTACACCTTC. The gene calls are TRBV7-2 and TRBJ1-2, with D unresolved. Germline CDR1 is SGHTA and CDR2 is FQGNSA. CDR3 size: 14 residues. The ends were cut back, 5 bases at V and 8 bases at J, with 18 bases in the middle.

The chain employs TRBV24-1 and TRBJ2-5; 10 bases are a match to TRBD1. The trim removed 3 bases at V and 5 bases at J, leaving 8 bases unmatched. CDR1 is KGHDR, CDR2 SFDVKD, per germline. This CDR3 contains 16 residues. CDR3 sequence reads: CATSDAPGTGVETQYF. For the CDR3, the DNA is TGTGCCACCAGTGATGCACCCGGGACAGGGGTCGAGACCCAGTACTTC.

In this sample, this clonotype turned up many times. The chain combines TRBV27 with TRBJ1-1; D remains ambiguous. Germline loops: CDR1 MNHEY, CDR2 SMNVEV (reference sequence). The CDR3 has 13 amino acids. Between the trimmed V and J ends, which lost 2 bases and 4 bases, there was a span of 8 bases. CDR3 sequence reads: CASSLAGFTEAFF. The CDR3 coding sequence is TGTGCCAGCAGTTTAGCGGGGTTCACTGAAGCTTTCTTT.

The chain links TRBV20-1 to TRBJ2-7; TRBD1 agrees at 11 bases. V was clipped by 7 bases and J by 1 base; unmatched bases: 6. The CDR3 covers 14 residues. The germline CDR1 and CDR2 sequences are DFQATT and SNEGSKA (reference sequence). The CDR3 sequence is CSVDGQGASYEQYF. Written as DNA, the CDR3 is TGCAGTGTCGACGGACAGGGGGCTTCCTACGAGCAGTACTTC.

The rearrangement joins TRBV7-2 to TRBJ2-7; perhaps TRBD1 as D (5 bases). CDR3 length equals 14 residues. The V gene's germline CDR1 is SGHTA and CDR2 FQGNSA. Trimming pared 5 bases from V and 1 base from J, leaving 12 bases between. The CDR3 DNA follows: TGTGCCAGCAGCACCACTAAGGGGTCCTACGAGCAGTACTTC. Encoded protein: CASSTTKGSYEQYF. Together with reference TRBV7-2 and TRBJ2-7, the CDR3 gives the full variable domain: GAGVSQSPSNKVTEKGKDVELRCDPISGHTALYWYRQSLGQGLEFLIYFQGNSAPDKSGLPSDRFSAERTGGSVSTLTIQRTQQEDSAVYLCASSTTKGSYEQYFGPGTRLTVT.

This clonotype was recorded many times. The J gene is TRBJ1-1, the V gene TRBV20-1; 7 bases fit TRBD1. The V gene's germline CDR1 is DFQATT and CDR2 SNEGSKA (reference sequence). The V and J ends lost 5 bases and 2 bases, in that order; junction bases with no gene match: 8. The CDR3 length is 14 residues. CDR3 amino acids: CSAGATGPNTEAFF. CDR3 bases: TGCAGTGCTGGAGCGACAGGGCCCAACACTGAAGCTTTCTTT.

This chain uses TRBV12-3 or TRBV12-4 with TRBJ1-2, with D hard to call. The CDR3 covers 15 residues. Trimming took 6 bases from V and 2 from J, leaving 16 bases between them. The CDR3 sequence: CASSAPDQQNYGYTF. CDR3 nucleotide sequence: TGTGCCAGCAGCGCGCCCGACCAACAAAACTATGGCTACACCTTC.

This clonotype was observed many times. The chain couples TRBV20-1 to TRBJ1-1; 9 bases map to TRBD1. Germline V gene lookup returns CDR1 DFQATT and CDR2 SNEGSKA (reference sequence). V was pared by 1 base and J by 2 bases, with 5 bases of the junction left unmatched. There are 15 residues in the CDR3. Here the CDR3 reads CSARGWTGVNTEAFF. CDR3 bases: TGCAGTGCTAGAGGTTGGACAGGGGTCAACACTGAAGCTTTCTTT.

The DNA for the CDR3 is TGTGCCAGCAGCTTATCCGGGACATCAACCTACGAGCAGTACTTC. This encodes CASSLSGTSTYEQYF. The chain employs TRBV7-2 and TRBJ2-7, with D possibly matching TRBD1 (6 bases). Trimming stripped 2 bases from V and 2 bases from J, with 13 bases between. CDR1 and CDR2 (germline): SGHTA, FQGNSA. This CDR3 region has 15 residues.

There are many counts of this clonotype. The chain employs TRBV12-3 or TRBV12-4 and TRBJ1-1; TRBD1 might be the D (5 bases). The CDR3 length is 14 residues. Trimming removed 2 bases at V and 4 bases at J, with 11 bases between. The CDR3: CASSLQGGITEAFF. The CDR3 DNA reads as TGTGCCAGCAGTTTACAGGGAGGCATCACTGAAGCTTTCTTT.

CDR3 sequence reads: CASTLQGARTEAFF. DNA for the CDR3: TGTGCCAGCACCCTACAGGGGGCGCGCACTGAAGCTTTCTTT. The chain uses TRBV12-3 or TRBV12-4 and TRBJ1-1, with 9 positions matching TRBD1. After removal of 7 bases from V and 4 bases from J, the junction contained 7 bases not matched to a gene. This CDR3 is 14 amino acids long.

The chain employs TRBV6-4 and TRBJ1-2, with 9 nucleotides matching TRBD1. Trimming removed 4 bases from V and 8 bases from J; junction bases left unmatched: 14. This CDR3 is 16 amino acids long. Germline CDR1 is MRHNA and CDR2 is SNTAGT. The CDR3 sequence is CASSVSLGDREVGYTF. The CDR3, as DNA: TGTGCCAGCAGTGTCTCCTTGGGGGACAGGGAAGTCGGCTACACCTTC.

The gene calls are TRBV30 and TRBJ2-7; TRBD1 agrees at 7 bases. Germline CDR1 reads GTSNPN; CDR2 reads SVGIG (reference sequence). Unmatched junction bases numbered 12, after V lost 7 bases and J lost 6 bases. The CDR3 runs to 13 residues. The CDR3, as DNA: TGTGCCTCGGATCCTAGGGGGCCTGGCGAGCAGTACTTC. Translating gives CASDPRGPGEQYF.

There are many counts of this clonotype. The chain combines TRBV6-2 or TRBV6-3 with TRBJ2-5, with 10 bases lining up with TRBD2. From germline, CDR1 is MNHEY and CDR2 SVGEGT. The CDR3 runs 16 residues. The junction had 5 bases not matched to a gene; V was cut back by 4 bases and J by 0 bases. CDR3 residues: CASSSGLAAYQETQYF. CDR3 nucleotide sequence: TGTGCCAGCAGTTCTGGACTAGCGGCTTACCAAGAGACCCAGTACTTC.

This clonotype turned up a few times. V gene TRBV6-1 combines with J gene TRBJ2-1; 10 bases align to TRBD1. With 6 bases clipped from V and 2 bases from J, the junction kept 4 bases outside the gene matches. The germline V gene has CDR1 MNHNS and CDR2 SASEGT. This CDR3 is 15 amino acids long. The CDR3: CASRGQGRTYNEQFF. The CDR3 nucleotides are TGTGCCAGCAGGGGACAGGGGAGGACCTACAATGAGCAGTTCTTC.

This clonotype was observed a handful of times. This sequence joins TRBV11-2 and TRBJ2-4; 11 bases are a match to TRBD2. The CDR3 is 16 residues long. After removal of 2 bases from V and 8 bases from J, the junction contained 8 bases not matched to a gene. Looked up from germline, CDR1 is SGHAT and CDR2 is FQNNGV. CDR3 loop: CASSLLAGGLGDIQYF. In nucleotides, the CDR3 is TGTGCCAGCAGCTTATTAGCGGGGGGGCTTGGCGACATTCAGTACTTC.

This clonotype showed up many times. The chain combines TRBV7-8 with TRBJ1-5; D is undetermined. V was trimmed by 5 bases and J by 3 bases, leaving 14 bases between them. The CDR3 length is 15 residues. CDR1 is SGHVS and CDR2 is FQNEAQ in the germline V gene. The CDR3 protein is CASSPQALVNQPQHF. The CDR3 DNA reads TGTGCCAGCAGCCCCCAGGCGCTAGTCAATCAGCCCCAGCATTTT.

The sample holds a few counts of this clonotype. The V gene is TRBV18, the J gene TRBJ1-6; TRBD1 matches 7 bases. The trim removed 6 bases at V and 7 bases at J, leaving 9 bases unmatched. This CDR3 has 15 residues. CDR1 KGHSH and CDR2 LQKENI come from the germline V gene. CDR3 nucleotide sequence: TGTGCCAGCTCCCCAACCGGGACAGAAAATTCACCCCTCCACTTT. Protein product: CASSPTGTENSPLHF.

This chain uses TRBV2 with TRBJ2-5; 8 bases are a match to TRBD2. Germline-derived CDR1 and CDR2 are SNHLY and FYNNEI. V was clipped by 10 bases and J by 1 base; unmatched bases: 8. The CDR3 has 14 residues. The CDR3 sequence: CATLAGSFQETQYF. DNA for the CDR3: TGTGCCACCTTAGCGGGGTCGTTCCAAGAGACCCAGTACTTC.

This clonotype has ten or more counts. The genes are TRBV2 and TRBJ2-7, with D possibly TRBD1 on 5 matching bases. This CDR3 has 13 residues. Trimming stripped 3 bases from V and 1 base from J, with 7 bases between. The germline V gene encodes CDR1 SNHLY and CDR2 FYNNEI. This CDR3 reads CASSDQGSYEQYF. As DNA, the CDR3 is TGTGCCAGCAGTGATCAGGGTTCCTACGAGCAGTACTTC.

This clonotype was detected a few times. The V and J genes are TRBV5-1 and TRBJ1-1; D gene unclear. Trimming pared 2 bases from V and 0 bases from J, leaving 11 bases between. This CDR3 contains 15 residues. The germline gives CDR1 SGHRS, CDR2 YFSETQ. The CDR3 DNA is TGCGCCAGCAGCTTCTTCGGGGATGTGAACACTGAAGCTTTCTTT. Protein product: CASSFFGDVNTEAFF.

The rearrangement joins TRBV3-1 to TRBJ1-2; D may be TRBD1 (5 bases). The CDR3 is made up of 14 amino acids. The germline V gene encodes CDR1 LGHDT and CDR2 YNNKEL (reference sequence). V was trimmed by 2 bases and J by 4 bases, leaving 11 bases between them. The chain's CDR3 is CASSQSSGSYGYTF. CDR3 nucleotide sequence: TGTGCCAGCAGCCAATCGTCAGGGAGCTATGGCTACACCTTC.

This clonotype has more than one count but fewer than ten. The chain carries TRBV10-3 and TRBJ1-5; 10 nucleotides line up with TRBD1. The CDR3 is 15 residues long. V dropped 5 bases and J dropped 3; count of bases not matched to a gene: 4. Germline V gene data show CDR1 as ENHRY and CDR2 as SYGVKD. The CDR3 loop is CAISPGQGNNQPQHF. The DNA of the CDR3 is TGTGCCATCAGTCCGGGACAGGGGAACAATCAGCCCCAGCATTTT.

Only a few counts were recorded for this clonotype. The rearrangement uses TRBV11-1 and TRBJ2-2, with a tentative D call TRBD2 (6 bases). V was clipped by 4 bases and J by 4 bases, with 19 bases between them. The CDR3 contains 17 residues. The germline V gene has CDR1 SGHAT and CDR2 FQDESV (reference sequence). CDR3 protein: CASSSFIGGRGTGELFF. The DNA for the CDR3 is TGTGCCAGCAGCTCTTTTATCGGGGGTCGAGGCACCGGGGAGCTGTTTTTT.

Turning to this clonotype: A much larger clone differs from this one at a single base, so this may be a read error. The V call is TRBV5-1, the J call TRBJ2-2; TRBD2 aligns across 7 bases. The CDR3 runs to 14 residues. The germline V gene has CDR1 SGHRS and CDR2 YFSETQ. V was clipped by 2 bases and J by 4 bases; unmatched bases: 2. In nucleotides, the CDR3 is TGCGCCAGCAGCTTCGGGGGGAGCACCGGGGAGCTGTTTTTT. Residues: CASSFGGSTGELFF.

J is TRBJ1-1 and V is TRBV15, with no clear D. This CDR3 has 12 residues. V lost 0 bases to trimming and J lost 5 bases, with 4 bases between them. Germline values: CDR1 LNHNV, CDR2 YYDKDF (reference sequence). CDR3 nucleotides: TGTGCCACCAGCAGAGACTGGACTGAAGCTTTCTTT. It yields the protein CATSRDWTEAFF.

V gene TRBV7-2 combines with J gene TRBJ2-7; D remains unclear. The CDR3 contains 13 residues. Germline V CDR1 and CDR2: SGHTA, FQGNSA. Trimming cost V 5 bases and J 3 bases, with 11 bases left between them. The CDR3 DNA follows: TGTGCCAGCAGCGTTGACGGTTACTACGAGCAGTACTTC. Its protein is CASSVDGYYEQYF.

The rearrangement uses TRBV2 and TRBJ2-7; 7 nucleotides align to TRBD1. Germline lookup yields CDR1 SNHLY and CDR2 FYNNEI. This CDR3 has 16 amino acids. Germline trimming cut 5 bases from V and 3 bases from J; bases unmatched to any gene: 13. The CDR3: CASSLSGDRVIYEQYF. The CDR3 DNA sequence: TGTGCCAGCAGTTTATCGGGCGACAGGGTAATCTACGAGCAGTACTTC.